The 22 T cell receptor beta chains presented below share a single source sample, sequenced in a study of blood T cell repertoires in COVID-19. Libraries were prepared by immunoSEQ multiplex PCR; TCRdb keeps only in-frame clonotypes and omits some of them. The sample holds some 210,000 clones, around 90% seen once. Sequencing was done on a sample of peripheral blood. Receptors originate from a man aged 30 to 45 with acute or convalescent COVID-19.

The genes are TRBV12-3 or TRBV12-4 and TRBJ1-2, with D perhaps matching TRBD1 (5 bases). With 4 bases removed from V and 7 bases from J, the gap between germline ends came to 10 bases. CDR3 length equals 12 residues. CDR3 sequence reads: CASSSQGIGYTF. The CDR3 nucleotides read TGTGCCAGCAGTTCGCAGGGAATTGGCTACACCTTC.

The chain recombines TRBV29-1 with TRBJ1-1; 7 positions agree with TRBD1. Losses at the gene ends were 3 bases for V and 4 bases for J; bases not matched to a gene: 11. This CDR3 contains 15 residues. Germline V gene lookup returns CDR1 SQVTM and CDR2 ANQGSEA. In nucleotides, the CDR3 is TGCAGCGTTGACAACCCCCAGGGGGGACTCACTGAAGCTTTCTTT. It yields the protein CSVDNPQGGLTEAFF.

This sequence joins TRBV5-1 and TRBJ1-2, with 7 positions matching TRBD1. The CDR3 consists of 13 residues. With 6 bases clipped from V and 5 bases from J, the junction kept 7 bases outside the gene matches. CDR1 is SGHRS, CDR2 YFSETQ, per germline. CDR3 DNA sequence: TGCGCCAGCACCAACAGGGGCGGATATGGCTACACCTTC. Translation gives CASTNRGGYGYTF.

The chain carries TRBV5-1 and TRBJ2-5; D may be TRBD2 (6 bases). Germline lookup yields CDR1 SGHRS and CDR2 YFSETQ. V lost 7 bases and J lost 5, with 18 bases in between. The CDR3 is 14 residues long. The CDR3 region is CASSPGGPPETQYF. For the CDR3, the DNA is TGCGCCAGCTCCCCCGGAGGGCCCCCGGAGACCCAGTACTTC.

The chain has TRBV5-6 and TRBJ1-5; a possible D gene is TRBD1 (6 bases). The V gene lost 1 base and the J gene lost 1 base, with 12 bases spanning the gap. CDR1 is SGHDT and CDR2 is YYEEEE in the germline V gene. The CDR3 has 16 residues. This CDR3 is CASSLRGIQSNQPQHF. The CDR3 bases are TGTGCCAGCAGCTTGAGGGGGATTCAAAGCAATCAGCCCCAGCATTTT.

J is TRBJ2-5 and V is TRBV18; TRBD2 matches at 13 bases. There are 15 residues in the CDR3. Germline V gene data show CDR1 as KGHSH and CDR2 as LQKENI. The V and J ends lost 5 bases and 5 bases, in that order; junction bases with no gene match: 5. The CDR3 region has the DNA TGTGCCAGCTCAAGGACTAGCGGGAGTGGGGAGACCCAGTACTTC. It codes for CASSRTSGSGETQYF.

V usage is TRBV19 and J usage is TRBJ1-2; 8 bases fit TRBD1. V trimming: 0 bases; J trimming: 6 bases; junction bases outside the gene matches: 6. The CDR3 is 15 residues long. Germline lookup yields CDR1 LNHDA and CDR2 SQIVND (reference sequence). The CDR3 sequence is CASSIDLTGVNGYTF. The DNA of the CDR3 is TGTGCCAGTAGTATAGATCTGACAGGGGTTAATGGCTACACCTTC. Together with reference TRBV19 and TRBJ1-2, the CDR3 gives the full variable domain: DGGITQSPKYLFRKEGQNVTLSCEQNLNHDAMYWYRQDPGQGLRLIYYSQIVNDFQKGDIAEGYSVSREKKESFPLTVTSAQKNPTAFYLCASSIDLTGVNGYTFGSGTRLTVV.

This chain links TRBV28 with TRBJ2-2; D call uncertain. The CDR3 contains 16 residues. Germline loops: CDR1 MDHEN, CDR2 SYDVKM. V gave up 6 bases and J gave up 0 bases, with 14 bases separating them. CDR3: CASSPLSGTNTGELFF. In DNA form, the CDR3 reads TGTGCCAGCAGCCCCCTTTCGGGTACGAACACCGGGGAGCTGTTTTTT.

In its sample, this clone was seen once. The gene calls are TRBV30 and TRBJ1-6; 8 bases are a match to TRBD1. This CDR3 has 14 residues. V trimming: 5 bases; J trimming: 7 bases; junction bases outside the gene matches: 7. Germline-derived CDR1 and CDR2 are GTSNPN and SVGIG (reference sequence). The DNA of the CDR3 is TGTGCCTGGGATGGACAGGGCCGCAATTCACCCCTCCACTTT. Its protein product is CAWDGQGRNSPLHF.

CDR3 nucleotides: TGTGCCAGCAGAAGACAGGGGGCGAGAGAGCAGTACTTC. Translation: CASRRQGAREQYF. V and J are TRBV27 and TRBJ2-7, with TRBD1 matching 10 bases. The CDR3 consists of 13 residues. Germline V gene data show CDR1 as MNHEY and CDR2 as SMNVEV (reference sequence). Unmatched junction bases numbered 6, after V lost 6 bases and J lost 7 bases.

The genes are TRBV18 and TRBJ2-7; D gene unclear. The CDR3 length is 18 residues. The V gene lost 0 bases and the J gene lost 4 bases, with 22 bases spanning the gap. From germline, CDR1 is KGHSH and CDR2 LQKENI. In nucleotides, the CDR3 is TGTGCCAGCTCACCACCAATACATGAGGCTATAGATCTGTACGAGCAGTACTTC. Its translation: CASSPPIHEAIDLYEQYF. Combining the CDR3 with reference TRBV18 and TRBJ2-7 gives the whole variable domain NAGVMQNPRHLVRRRGQEARLRCSPMKGHSHVYWYRQLPEEGLKFMVYLQKENIIDESGMPKERFSAEFPKEGPSILRIQQVVRGDSAAYFCASSPPIHEAIDLYEQYFGPGTRLTVT.

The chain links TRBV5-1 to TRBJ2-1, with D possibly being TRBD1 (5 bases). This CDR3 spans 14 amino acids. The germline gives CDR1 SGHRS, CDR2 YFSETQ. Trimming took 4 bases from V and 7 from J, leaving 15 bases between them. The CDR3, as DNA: TGCGCCAGCAGCCCGTGGTATAGGGGTAATGAGCAGTTCTTC. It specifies CASSPWYRGNEQFF.

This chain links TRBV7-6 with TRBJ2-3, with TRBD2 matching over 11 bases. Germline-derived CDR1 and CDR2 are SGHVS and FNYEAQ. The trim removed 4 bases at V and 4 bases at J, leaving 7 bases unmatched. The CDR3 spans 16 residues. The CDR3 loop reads CASSSTGTSGSDTQYF. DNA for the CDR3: TGTGCCAGCAGCTCCACCGGGACTAGCGGATCAGATACGCAGTATTTT.

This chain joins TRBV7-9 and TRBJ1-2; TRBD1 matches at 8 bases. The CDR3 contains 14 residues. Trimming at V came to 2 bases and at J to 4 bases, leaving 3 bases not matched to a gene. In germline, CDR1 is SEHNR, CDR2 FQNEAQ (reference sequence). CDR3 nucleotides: TGTGCCAGCAGCTTACAGGGGGCTAGCTATGGCTACACCTTC. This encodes CASSLQGASYGYTF.

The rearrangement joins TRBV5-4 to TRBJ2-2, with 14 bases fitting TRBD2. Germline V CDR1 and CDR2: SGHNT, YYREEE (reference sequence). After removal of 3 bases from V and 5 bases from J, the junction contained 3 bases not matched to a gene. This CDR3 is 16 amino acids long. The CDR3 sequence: CASSSRLAGGTGELFF. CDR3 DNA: TGTGCCAGCAGCTCGCGACTAGCGGGGGGGACCGGGGAGCTGTTTTTT. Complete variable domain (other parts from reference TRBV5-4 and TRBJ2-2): ETGVTQSPTHLIKTRGQQVTLRCSSQSGHNTVSWYQQALGQGPQFIFQYYREEENGRGNFPPRFSGLQFPNYSSELNVNALELDDSALYLCASSSRLAGGTGELFFGEGSRLTVL.

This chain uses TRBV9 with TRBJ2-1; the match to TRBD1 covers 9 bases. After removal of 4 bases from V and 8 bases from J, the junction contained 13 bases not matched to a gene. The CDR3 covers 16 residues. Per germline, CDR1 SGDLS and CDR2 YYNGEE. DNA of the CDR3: TGTGCCAGCAGCCTCTACACCGGGACAGGGACCTATGAGCAGTTCTTC. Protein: CASSLYTGTGTYEQFF.

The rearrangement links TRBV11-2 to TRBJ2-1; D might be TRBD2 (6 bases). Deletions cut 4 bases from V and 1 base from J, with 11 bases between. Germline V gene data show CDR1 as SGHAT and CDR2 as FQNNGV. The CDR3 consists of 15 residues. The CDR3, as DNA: TGTGCCAGCAGCTCTTCCGGGACTTCCTACAATGAGCAGTTCTTC. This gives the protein CASSSSGTSYNEQFF.

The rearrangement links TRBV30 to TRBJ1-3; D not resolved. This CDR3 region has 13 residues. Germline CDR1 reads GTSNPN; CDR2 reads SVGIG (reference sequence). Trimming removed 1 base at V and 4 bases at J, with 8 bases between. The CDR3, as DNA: TGTGCCTGGAGTGACGGAGTGGGAAACACCATATATTTT. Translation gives CAWSDGVGNTIYF.

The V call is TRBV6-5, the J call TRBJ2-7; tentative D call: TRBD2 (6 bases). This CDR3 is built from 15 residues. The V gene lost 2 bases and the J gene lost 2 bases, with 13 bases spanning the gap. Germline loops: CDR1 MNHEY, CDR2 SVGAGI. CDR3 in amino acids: CASSYGTGPTYEQYF. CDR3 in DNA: TGTGCCAGCAGTTACGGGACTGGACCGACCTACGAGCAGTACTTC.

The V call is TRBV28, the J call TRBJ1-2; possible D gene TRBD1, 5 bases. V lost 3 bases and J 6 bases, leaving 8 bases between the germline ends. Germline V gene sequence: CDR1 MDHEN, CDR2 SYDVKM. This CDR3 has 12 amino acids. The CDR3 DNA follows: TGTGCCAGCAGTTTGGGAGGGGATGGCTACACCTTC. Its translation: CASSLGGDGYTF.

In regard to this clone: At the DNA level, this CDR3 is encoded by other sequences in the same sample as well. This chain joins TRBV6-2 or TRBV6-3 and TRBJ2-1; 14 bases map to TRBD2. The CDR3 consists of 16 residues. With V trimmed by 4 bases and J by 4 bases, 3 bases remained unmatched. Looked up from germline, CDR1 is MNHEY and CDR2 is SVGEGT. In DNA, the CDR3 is TGTGCCAGCAGTTCCTGGACTAGCGGGGGGTACAATGAGCAGTTCTTC. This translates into CASSSWTSGGYNEQFF.

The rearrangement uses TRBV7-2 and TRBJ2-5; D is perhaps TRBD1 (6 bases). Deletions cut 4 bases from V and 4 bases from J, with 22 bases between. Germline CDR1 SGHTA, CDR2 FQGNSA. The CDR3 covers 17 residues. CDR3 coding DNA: TGTGCCAGCAGCTCGACGGGCCCTTGGGGGCTCGGAGAGACCCAGTACTTC. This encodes CASSSTGPWGLGETQYF.